This note documents a single T cell receptor (beta chain) sequence. Its specific antigen is unknown. Base qualities were left out, and no much larger clone turns up one base away. This specimen comes from a study of shared clonotypes between healthy human individuals (dated by TCRdb to 2019 to 2021). Study-level background: The cohort comprised a couple of women and three men aged 18 to 49 years. For each donor, three plates each were used for CD4 naive and CD4 memory, two plates were used for CD8 naive, and one plate was used for CD8 memory. Blood TCR repertoires of five healthy adults were deeply sequenced to estimate repertoire size and the extent of clonotype sharing between individuals. Different laboratories and diverse techniques were used to prepare libraries and sequence TCR repertoires, to increase sequencing depth and limit assay-specific biases. Per donor, leukapheresis produced somewhere between about 0.8 and 9 billion PBMCs. Overall study results and their limits: Clonotypes shared by all four sorted-subset donors showed higher generation probabilities than non-shared clonotypes. Across several donors, around 5.4% of naive CD4, roughly 3.8% of naive CD8, 2.3% of memory CD4, and under 0.45% of memory CD8 clonotypes were shared. Pairwise subsampling indicated that sequencing depth was expected to affect the degree of clonotype sharing among donors. Incomplete sequencing was indicated by rarefaction of sorted-subset datasets, despite the large sequencing depth. The genetic and exposure-history diversity represented was limited by the small number of donors. Sampling was restricted to blood, and TCR repertoires in tissue are likely to differ from TCR repertoires in blood. Naive subsets generally had larger estimated clonotype richness than memory subsets.

CDR1 and CDR2 are drawn from the germline V gene (reference sequence): GTSNPN, SVGIG. Trimming accounts for 3 bases at V and 9 bases at J, while the number of junction bases matched to no gene is 8. The CDR3 sequence holds 14 residues, the cysteine and phenylalanine included. Only CDR3 DNA remains: 42 bases, in frame from the first base. Using the deep immunoSEQ assay, multiplex PCR amplified TCR CDR3 regions from genomic DNA. Extracted genomic DNA from each cell subset was distributed evenly across all wells of several immunoSEQ 96-well plates, and each plate was treated as a replicate. For sorted subsets, each replicate PCR was loaded with roughly 190 ng genomic DNA, equivalent to roughly 30,000 T cell genomes. The purified libraries were quantified using a Qubit 3.0 fluorometer, sized with a Bioanalyzer 2100, and then quantified again using the KAPA Library Quantification kit. Every immunoSEQ 96-well plate was sequenced on a dedicated single-read 150-cycle Illumina NextSeq 550 flow cell. In the authors' own workflow: Because only junctional sequences without quality scores were contained in the immunoSEQ output, filtering matching that applied to full-length reads could not be performed. Sequences were annotated with PyIR, a Python wrapper for IgBLAST v1.9, using IMGT germline references to assign V/J genes and CDR3. Any read was removed if the V/J assignment was weak (E-value above 1e-6), the CDR3 was missing, or the read contained stop codons, out-of-frame junctions, or ambiguous translated residues. V3J clonotypes were defined as sequences sharing an identical inferred V gene, J gene, and CDR3 amino acid sequence. To compute the percentage overlap between repertoires, the number of shared unique clonotypes was divided by the size of the smaller repertoire. Three approaches were used to assess repertoire richness: RTK rarefaction, the Chao1 estimator, and Recon v2.1 estimates of unobserved clonotypes. For all TCRbeta clonotypes obtained by the gDNA method from a few donors, generation probabilities were computed with OLGA. The clones in this table, taken by TCRdb from immuneACCESS, are in-frame only. Not every clone is retained; where verified, under half of the shortfall comes from an unresolved V gene, and the cause of the rest is unknown. V and J calls plus clone size are reproduced from that table; the DNA served to infer D and trimming. The sample yields about 960,000 clones; approximately 76% were counted once. The top ten clonotypes cover around 1.5% of the sample.

Donors were healthy HIV-negative adults with no recently reported acute infections or vaccinations. All donors were Caucasian adults living in Nashville, Tennessee, USA. CD4+ T cells were enriched by magnetic negative selection, after which naive cells were positively selected on CD45RA and the negative fraction was taken as the memory subset. Blood was collected by leukapheresis, and PBMCs were isolated by Ficoll-Histopaque density gradient centrifugation and then cryopreserved in liquid nitrogen vapor phase. Purity and quantity of every magnetically sorted T cell population were checked by analytical flow cytometry. Each sorted fraction had its genomic DNA isolated and then quantified by UV absorbance on a Nanodrop 2000c.

The chain is encoded by TRBV30 joined to TRBJ1-6, with TRBD1 matching 7 junction bases. This TCR came from a man in his late teens or twenties in good health. The sequencing input was memory CD4+ T cells sorted from blood. The cell subset or site label here, explained by the study, means: CD45RA-negative fraction. The CDR3 protein is CAWRETGAGSPLHF. At the DNA level, the sequence is TGTGCCTGGAGAGAAACAGGGGCTGGTTCACCCCTCCACTTT.